The 25 T cell receptor beta chains reported below all come from one sample, sequenced in a study of T cell responses to AZD1222 COVID-19 vaccine. This table comes from immunoSEQ multiplex PCR, and its TCRdb copy is limited to in-frame clones, with some not included. The top ten clones hold 4.4% of a sample with approximately 120,000 clones, less than 95% of them seen once. Sequencing used peripheral blood, obtained on day 0 of MenACWY control vaccination. The receptors derive from an adult in good health.

This clone was recorded a few times. This chain joins TRBV30 and TRBJ1-5; 7 nucleotides align to TRBD1. Germline lookup yields CDR1 GTSNPN and CDR2 SVGIG (reference sequence). After removal of 2 bases from V and 6 bases from J, the junction contained 4 bases not matched to a gene. This CDR3 has 13 residues. CDR3 DNA: TGTGCCTGGAGTAAACAGGGGAGTCAGCCCCAGCATTTT. It is translated as CAWSKQGSQPQHF.

The gene calls are TRBV5-5 and TRBJ2-7; D not certain. Germline V CDR1 and CDR2: SGHKS, YYEKEE (reference sequence). V lost 1 base, J lost 5 bases, and 7 bases lay in between. The CDR3 covers 12 residues. CDR3 in amino acids: CASSLNVHEQYF. In DNA, the CDR3 is TGTGCCAGCAGCTTGAACGTCCACGAGCAGTACTTC. The variable domain in full, completed from reference TRBV5-5 and TRBJ2-7, reads DAGVTQSPTHLIKTRGQQVTLRCSPISGHKSVSWYQQVLGQGPQFIFQYYEKEERGRGNFPDRFSARQFPNYSSELNVNALLLGDSALYLCASSLNVHEQYFGPGTRLTVT.

The chain carries TRBV15 and TRBJ2-3; D tentatively reads TRBD1 or TRBD2 (5 bases each). There are 16 residues in the CDR3. Per germline, CDR1 LNHNV and CDR2 YYDKDF (reference sequence). V was pared by 1 base and J by 0 bases, with 11 bases between. The CDR3 reads CATSRAGASSTDTQYF. CDR3 bases: TGTGCCACCAGCAGAGCCGGGGCGTCGAGCACAGATACGCAGTATTTT.

This clone appeared once. Because the CDR3 is missing its conserved closing phenylalanine or tryptophan, this is likely a read error. The limits of the CDR3 on the DNA are not certain, so only TCRdb's listed CDR3 is given. The chain couples TRBV21-1 to TRBJ1-1. TRBV21-1 constitutes a pseudogene. Ends included, the CDR3 has 10 residues. CDR3 sequence: CASSKARPRV.

The chain has TRBV5-6 and TRBJ1-1; no definite D call. CDR3 length: 14 residues. Trimming cost V 0 bases and J 0 bases, with 6 bases left between them. From germline, CDR1 is SGHDT and CDR2 YYEEEE. In DNA form, the CDR3 reads TGTGCCAGCAGCTTGGTGACGATGAACACTGAAGCTTTCTTT. It encodes CASSLVTMNTEAFF.

The chain combines TRBV6-5 with TRBJ1-2; tentatively, D is TRBD1 (6 bases). In germline, CDR1 is MNHEY, CDR2 SVGAGI. V gave up 6 bases and J gave up 4 bases, with 9 bases separating them. This CDR3 region has 12 residues. CDR3 coding DNA: TGTGCCAGCAGGGGACAAGTCTATGGCTACACCTTC. It is translated as CASRGQVYGYTF.

In nucleotides, the CDR3 is TGTGCCAGCAGCCAAGCAGGGGGTGGCACTGAAGCTTTCTTT. It yields the protein CASSQAGGGTEAFF. The chain has TRBV3-1 (or the pseudogene TRBV3-2) and TRBJ1-1; TRBD1 agrees at 7 bases. Germline-derived CDR1 and CDR2 are LGHDT and YNNKEL (reference sequence). This CDR3 region has 14 residues. V shed 1 base, J shed 4 bases, and the junction held 3 bases outside the gene matches.

The V gene is TRBV6-4, the J gene TRBJ2-5; TRBD2 aligns across 16 bases. This CDR3 comprises 17 residues. Germline CDR1 reads MRHNA; CDR2 reads SNTAGT. V trimming: 6 bases; J trimming: 5 bases; junction bases outside the gene matches: 9. CDR3 sequence reads: CASRVWGLAGGPETQYF. The CDR3 coding sequence is TGTGCCAGCAGGGTCTGGGGACTAGCGGGGGGGCCCGAGACCCAGTACTTC.

The rearrangement links TRBV19 to TRBJ2-3; D is perhaps TRBD2 (5 bases). Trimming cost V 3 bases and J 2 bases, with 9 bases left between them. This CDR3 is 14 amino acids long. The V gene's germline CDR1 is LNHDA and CDR2 SQIVND (reference sequence). CDR3 bases: TGTGCCAGTAGTATCTCCGACTACACAGATACGCAGTATTTT. Protein sequence: CASSISDYTDTQYF.

The genes are TRBV5-1 and TRBJ2-2; D unresolved. The germline gives CDR1 SGHRS, CDR2 YFSETQ. This CDR3 contains 14 residues. Trimming removed 0 bases at V and 0 bases at J, with 3 bases between. The DNA for the CDR3 is TGCGCCAGCAGCTTGGCCACGAACACCGGGGAGCTGTTTTTT. Its translation: CASSLATNTGELFF.

The gene calls are TRBV19 and TRBJ1-5; possible D gene TRBD1, 5 bases. CDR3 size: 15 residues. V was shortened by 9 bases and J by 2 bases, with 17 bases between the two germline ends. Germline V gene data show CDR1 as LNHDA and CDR2 as SQIVND (reference sequence). The CDR3 DNA reads as TGTGCCAGCACCTGGGACTCCGGGGGCAATCAGCCCCAGCATTTT. Amino acid sequence: CASTWDSGGNQPQHF. The complete variable domain, with remaining parts taken from reference TRBV19 and TRBJ1-5, reads DGGITQSPKYLFRKEGQNVTLSCEQNLNHDAMYWYRQDPGQGLRLIYYSQIVNDFQKGDIAEGYSVSREKKESFPLTVTSAQKNPTAFYLCASTWDSGGNQPQHFGDGTRLSIL.

The genes are TRBV10-2 and TRBJ2-1; no firm D call. The germline V gene encodes CDR1 WSHSY and CDR2 SAAADI. The CDR3 covers 17 residues. Trimming left V 2 bases short and J 5 bases short, with 19 bases between. Here the CDR3 reads CASSEGLPNGVDNEQFF. CDR3 nucleotides: TGCGCCAGCAGTGAGGGGCTCCCCAATGGGGTTGACAATGAGCAGTTCTTC.

The rearrangement uses TRBV27 and TRBJ2-7; 13 bases are shared with TRBD2. J lost 3 bases, V lost 3 bases, and 17 bases had no gene match. In germline, CDR1 is MNHEY, CDR2 SMNVEV (reference sequence). The CDR3 extends over 20 amino acids. The DNA for the CDR3 is TGTGCCAGCAGTTTCATATATGCCGGGACTAGCGGGAAACCCCTCTACGAGCAGTACTTC. It specifies CASSFIYAGTSGKPLYEQYF.

The J gene is TRBJ2-1, the V gene TRBV7-2; the match to TRBD2 covers 13 bases. J lost 8 bases, V lost 2 bases, and 9 bases had no gene match. Germline V gene lookup returns CDR1 SGHTA and CDR2 FQGNSA. The CDR3 has 17 amino acids. As DNA, the CDR3 is TGTGCCAGCAGCTTAAGGGTGACTAGCGGGGGGAGGTATGAGCAGTTCTTC. It specifies CASSLRVTSGGRYEQFF.

The CDR3 protein is CASSLDSGLGVNEQFF. Here the CDR3 DNA reads TGCGCCAGCAGCTTGGATTCGGGATTGGGGGTCAATGAGCAGTTCTTC. V usage is TRBV5-1 and J usage is TRBJ2-1; tentatively, D is TRBD1 or TRBD2 (5 bases each). This CDR3 comprises 16 residues. CDR1 SGHRS and CDR2 YFSETQ come from the germline V gene. V was shortened by 0 bases and J by 6 bases, with 16 bases between the two germline ends.

This rearrangement joins TRBV28 to TRBJ2-7, with TRBD1 identical over 9 bases. Trimming took 4 bases from V and 5 from J; bases not matched to a gene: 9. This CDR3 has 15 residues. Germline values: CDR1 MDHEN, CDR2 SYDVKM. The CDR3 nucleotides are TGTGCCAGCAGTTCTGCCGGGACAGGGATGAACGAGCAGTACTTC. Translated, it gives CASSSAGTGMNEQYF.

This chain connects TRBV11-2 to TRBJ2-5; 13 positions match TRBD2. V shed 5 bases and J 5 bases; nucleotides not matched to a gene: 8. This CDR3 contains 16 residues. In germline, CDR1 is SGHAT, CDR2 FQNNGV. CDR3 in amino acids: CASSQRLAGGPETQYF. The CDR3 nucleotides read TGTGCCAGCAGCCAAAGACTAGCGGGGGGCCCTGAGACCCAGTACTTC.

The gene calls are TRBV19 and TRBJ2-7; tentatively, D is TRBD1 or TRBD2 (6 bases each). CDR1 and CDR2 (germline): LNHDA, SQIVND (reference sequence). There are 13 residues in the CDR3. V lost 6 bases and J 0 bases, leaving 9 bases between the germline ends. The CDR3 DNA reads as TGTGCCAGTAGCCCGGGGGCCTCCTACGAGCAGTACGTC. This gives the protein CASSPGASYEQYV.

This clone occurred once. The J gene is TRBJ1-1, the V gene TRBV2, with D unresolved. Between the trimmed V and J ends, which lost 7 bases and 5 bases, there was a span of 8 bases. The CDR3 covers 11 residues. The V gene's germline CDR1 is SNHLY and CDR2 FYNNEI. The DNA of the CDR3 is TGTGCCAGCAATCTTGGGACTGAAGCTTTCTTT. Protein sequence: CASNLGTEAFF.

J is TRBJ1-1 and V is TRBV19; TRBD1 agrees at 10 bases. The CDR3 has 15 amino acids. Germline CDR1 LNHDA, CDR2 SQIVND (reference sequence). With V trimmed by 6 bases and J by 5 bases, 9 bases remained unmatched. CDR3 sequence reads: CASSPRQGAGTEAFF. The CDR3 nucleotides read TGTGCCAGTAGCCCTCGACAGGGGGCCGGGACTGAAGCTTTCTTT.

The rearrangement joins TRBV2 to TRBJ1-4, with a possible D match to TRBD1 (6 bases). The CDR3 is 15 amino acids. Germline V gene data show CDR1 as SNHLY and CDR2 as FYNNEI. Trimming stripped 3 bases from V and 4 bases from J, with 12 bases between. CDR3 protein: CASSDIGTSNEKLFF. The CDR3 DNA sequence: TGTGCCAGCAGTGATATTGGGACAAGTAATGAAAAACTGTTTTTT.

The V gene is TRBV6-2 or TRBV6-3, the J gene TRBJ1-4, with D tentatively TRBD1 (5 bases). CDR3 length: 15 residues. The germline CDR1 and CDR2 sequences are MNHEY and SVGEGT. Deletions cut 3 bases from V and 6 bases from J, with 14 bases between. In DNA, the CDR3 is TGTGCCAGCAGTTATGGCGACAGTCGTTATGAAAAACTGTTTTTT. Its translation: CASSYGDSRYEKLFF.

The gene calls are TRBV12-3 or TRBV12-4 and TRBJ2-1, with D perhaps matching TRBD1 (6 bases). This CDR3 is 13 amino acids long. V shed 6 bases and J shed 4 bases, with 10 bases lying between them. The CDR3: CASSRGQYNEQFF. In DNA, the CDR3 is TGTGCCAGCAGCCGAGGACAGTACAATGAGCAGTTCTTC.

CDR3 residues: CASSSINSGNTIYF. In DNA, the CDR3 is TGTGCCAGCAGTTCCATCAACTCTGGAAACACCATATATTTT. This chain uses TRBV6-5 with TRBJ1-3; D is uncertain. CDR3 length: 14 amino acids. V was pared by 4 bases and J by 0 bases, with 7 bases between. Germline V gene sequence: CDR1 MNHEY, CDR2 SVGAGI.

The gene calls are TRBV10-1 and TRBJ2-7; 9 bases are shared with TRBD2. The CDR3 is made up of 13 amino acids. Per germline, CDR1 WNHNN and CDR2 SYGVQD (reference sequence). For the CDR3, the DNA is TGCGCCAGCAGGGGGGGACTAGCCGCGAAGATGTGCGTC. Protein product: CASRGGLAAKMCV.